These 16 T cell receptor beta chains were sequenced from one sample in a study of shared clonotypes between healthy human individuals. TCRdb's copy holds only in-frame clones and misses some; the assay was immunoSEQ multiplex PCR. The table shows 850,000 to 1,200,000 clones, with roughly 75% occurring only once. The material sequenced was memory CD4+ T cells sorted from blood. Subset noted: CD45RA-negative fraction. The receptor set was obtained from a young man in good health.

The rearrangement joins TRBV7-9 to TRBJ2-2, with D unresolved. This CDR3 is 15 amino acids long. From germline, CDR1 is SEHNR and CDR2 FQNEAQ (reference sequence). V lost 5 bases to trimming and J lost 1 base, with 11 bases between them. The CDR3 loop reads CASSPGTLNTGELFF. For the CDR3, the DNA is TGTGCCAGCAGCCCCGGTACCCTGAACACCGGGGAGCTGTTTTTT.

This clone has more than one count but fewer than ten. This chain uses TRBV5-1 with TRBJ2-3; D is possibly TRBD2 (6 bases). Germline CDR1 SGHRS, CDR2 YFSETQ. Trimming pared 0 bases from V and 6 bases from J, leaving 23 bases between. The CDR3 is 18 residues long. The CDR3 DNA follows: TGCGCCAGCAGCTTGGCGCTCACTGGCGGGATAAGCGGGGATACGCAGTATTTT. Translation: CASSLALTGGISGDTQYF.

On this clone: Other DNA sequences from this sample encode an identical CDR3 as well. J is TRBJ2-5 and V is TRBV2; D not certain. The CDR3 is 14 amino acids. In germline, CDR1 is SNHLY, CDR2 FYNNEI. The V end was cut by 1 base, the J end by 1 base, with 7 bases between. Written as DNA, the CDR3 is TGTGCCAGCAGTGAAGGAGGTGGCCAAGAGACCCAGTACTTC. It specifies CASSEGGGQETQYF.

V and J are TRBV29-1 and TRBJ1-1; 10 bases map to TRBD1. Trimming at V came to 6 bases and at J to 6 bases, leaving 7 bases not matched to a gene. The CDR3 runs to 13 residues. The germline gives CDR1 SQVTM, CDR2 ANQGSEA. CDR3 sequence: CSVGDRGYAEAFF. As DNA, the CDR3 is TGCAGCGTGGGGGACAGGGGTTACGCTGAAGCTTTCTTT.

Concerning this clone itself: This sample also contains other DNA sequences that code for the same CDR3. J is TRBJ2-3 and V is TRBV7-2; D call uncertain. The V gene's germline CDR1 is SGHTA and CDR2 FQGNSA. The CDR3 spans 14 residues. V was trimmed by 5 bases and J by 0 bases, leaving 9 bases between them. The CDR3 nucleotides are TGTGCCAGCAGCCCACGAGTGAGCACAGATACGCAGTATTTT. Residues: CASSPRVSTDTQYF. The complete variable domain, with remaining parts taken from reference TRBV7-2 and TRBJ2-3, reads GAGVSQSPSNKVTEKGKDVELRCDPISGHTALYWYRQSLGQGLEFLIYFQGNSAPDKSGLPSDRFSAERTGGSVSTLTIQRTQQEDSAVYLCASSPRVSTDTQYFGPGTRLTVL.

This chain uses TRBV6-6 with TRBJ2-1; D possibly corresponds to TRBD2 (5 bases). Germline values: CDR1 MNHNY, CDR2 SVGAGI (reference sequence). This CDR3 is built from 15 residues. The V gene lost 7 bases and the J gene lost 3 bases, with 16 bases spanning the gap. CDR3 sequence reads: CASTPERNYYNEQFF. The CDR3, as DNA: TGTGCCAGCACCCCGGAGCGGAACTACTACAATGAGCAGTTCTTC.

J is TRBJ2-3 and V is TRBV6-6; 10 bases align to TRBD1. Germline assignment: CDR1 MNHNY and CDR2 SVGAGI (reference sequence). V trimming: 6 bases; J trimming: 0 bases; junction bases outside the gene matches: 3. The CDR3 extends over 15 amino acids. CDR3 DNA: TGTGCCAGCAGCCGGGGACAGGGGAGCACAGATACGCAGTATTTT. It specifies CASSRGQGSTDTQYF.

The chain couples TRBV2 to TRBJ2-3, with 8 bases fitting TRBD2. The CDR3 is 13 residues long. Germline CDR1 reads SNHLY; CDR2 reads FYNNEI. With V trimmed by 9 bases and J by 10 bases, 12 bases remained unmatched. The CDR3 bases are TGTGCCAGTAGAAGGGACCAAGCGGGAGCGCAGTATTTT. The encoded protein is CASRRDQAGAQYF. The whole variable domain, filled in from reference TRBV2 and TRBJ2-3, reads EPEVTQTPSHQVTQMGQEVILRCVPISNHLYFYWYRQILGQKVEFLVSFYNNEISEKSEIFDDQFSVERPDGSNFTLKIRSTKLEDSAMYFCASRRDQAGAQYFGPGTRLTVL.

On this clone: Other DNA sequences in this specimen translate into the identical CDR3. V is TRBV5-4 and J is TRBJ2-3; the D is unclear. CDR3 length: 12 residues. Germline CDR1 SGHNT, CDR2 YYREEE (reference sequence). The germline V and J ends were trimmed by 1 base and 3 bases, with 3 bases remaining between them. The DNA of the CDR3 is TGTGCCAGCAGCTTGTCGACAGATACGCAGTATTTT. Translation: CASSLSTDTQYF.

In DNA form, the CDR3 reads TGCGCCAGCAGTGCGGGACAGTCCACAGATACGCAGTATTTT. Protein product: CASSAGQSTDTQYF. The V gene is TRBV10-1, the J gene TRBJ2-3; TRBD1 matches 7 bases. CDR3 size: 14 residues. Germline trimming cut 4 bases from V and 2 bases from J; bases unmatched to any gene: 3. Germline CDR1 WNHNN, CDR2 SYGVQD (reference sequence).

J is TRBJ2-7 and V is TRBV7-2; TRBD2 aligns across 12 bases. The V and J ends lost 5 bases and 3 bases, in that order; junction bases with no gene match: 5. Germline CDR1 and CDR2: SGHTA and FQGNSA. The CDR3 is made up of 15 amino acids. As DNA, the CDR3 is TGTGCCAGCAGCCCTATGACTAGCGGGAGCTACGAGCAGTACTTC. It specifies CASSPMTSGSYEQYF.

For the CDR3, the DNA is TGTGCCAGCAGTGCTCAAACAGGGACCTACGAGCAGTACTTC. Its translation: CASSAQTGTYEQYF. The chain carries TRBV6-1 and TRBJ2-7; D possibly corresponds to TRBD1 (6 bases). V was pared by 4 bases and J by 2 bases, with 12 bases between. The CDR3 is 14 residues long. Germline V gene lookup returns CDR1 MNHNS and CDR2 SASEGT.

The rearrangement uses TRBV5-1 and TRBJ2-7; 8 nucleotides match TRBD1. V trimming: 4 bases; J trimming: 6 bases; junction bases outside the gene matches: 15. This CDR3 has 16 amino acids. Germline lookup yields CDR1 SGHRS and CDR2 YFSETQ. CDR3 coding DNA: TGCGCCAGCAGCCCGCGACCGACAGGGGAATCTGCCGAGCAGTACTTC. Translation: CASSPRPTGESAEQYF.

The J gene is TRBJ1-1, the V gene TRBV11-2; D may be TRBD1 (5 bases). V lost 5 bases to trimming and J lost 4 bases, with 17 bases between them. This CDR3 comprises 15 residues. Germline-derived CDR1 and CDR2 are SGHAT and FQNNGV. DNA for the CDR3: TGTGCCAGCAGCGCGGGGGGACCCGGGCCCACTGAAGCTTTCTTT. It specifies CASSAGGPGPTEAFF.

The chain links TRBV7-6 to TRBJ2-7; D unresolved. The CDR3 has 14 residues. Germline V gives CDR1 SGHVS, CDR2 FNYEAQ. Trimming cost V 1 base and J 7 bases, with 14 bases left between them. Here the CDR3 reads CASSLVPGSGEQYF. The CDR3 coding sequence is TGTGCCAGCAGCTTAGTACCGGGTTCGGGTGAGCAGTACTTC.

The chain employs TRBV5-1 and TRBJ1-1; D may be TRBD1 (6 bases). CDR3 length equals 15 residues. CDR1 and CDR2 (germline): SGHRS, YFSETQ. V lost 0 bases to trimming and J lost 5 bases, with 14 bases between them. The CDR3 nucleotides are TGCGCCAGCAGCTTGGTGTCCGGGGGACAAACTGAAGCTTTCTTT. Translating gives CASSLVSGGQTEAFF. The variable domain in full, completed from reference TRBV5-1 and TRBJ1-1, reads KAGVTQTPRYLIKTRGQQVTLSCSPISGHRSVSWYQQTPGQGLQFLFEYFSETQRNKGNFPGRFSGRQFSNSRSEMNVSTLELGDSALYLCASSLVSGGQTEAFFGQGTRLTVV.